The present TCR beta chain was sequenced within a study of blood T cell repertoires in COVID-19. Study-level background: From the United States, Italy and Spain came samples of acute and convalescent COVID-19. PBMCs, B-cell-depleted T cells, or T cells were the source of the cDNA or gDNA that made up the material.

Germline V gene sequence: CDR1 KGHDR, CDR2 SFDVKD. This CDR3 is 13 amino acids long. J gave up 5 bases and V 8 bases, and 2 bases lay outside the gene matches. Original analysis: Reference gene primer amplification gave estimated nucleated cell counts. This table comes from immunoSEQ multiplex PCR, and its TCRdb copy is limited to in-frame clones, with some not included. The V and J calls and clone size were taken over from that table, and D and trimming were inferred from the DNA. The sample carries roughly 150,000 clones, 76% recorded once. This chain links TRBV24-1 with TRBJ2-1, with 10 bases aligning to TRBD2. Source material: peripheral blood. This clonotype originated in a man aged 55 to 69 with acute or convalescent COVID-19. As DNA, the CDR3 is TGTGCCACCAATGGACTAGCGGACAATGAGCAGTTCTTC. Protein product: CATNGLADNEQFF.